The entry that follows covers one TCR beta chain sequence. These data belong to a study of blood T cell repertoires in COVID-19. Germline CDR1 DFQATT, CDR2 SNEGSKA (reference sequence). The CDR3 covers 14 residues. V was clipped by 3 bases and J by 2 bases, with 13 bases between them. TCRdb's table, derived via immunoSEQ multiplex PCR, lists solely in-frame clones and lacks some. This sample has more than 110,000 clones, with 80% to 85% found just once. V gene TRBV20-1 combines with J gene TRBJ2-5; D may be TRBD1 (5 bases). Material for sequencing was peripheral blood. The TCR comes from a human donor in a cohort sampled during active COVID-19. DNA for the CDR3: TGCAGTGCTAGTTTACGGACAAATCAAGAGACCCAGTACTTC. It codes for CSASLRTNQETQYF.